These T cell receptor beta chains were read from a single sample in a study of beta chain features in type 1 diabetes. The data were produced by immunoSEQ multiplex PCR, yet TCRdb's version contains in-frame clones alone and is incomplete. The sample carries around 170,000 clones, roughly 10% recorded once. The sequenced sample consisted of central memory CD4+ T cells from blood. Receptors were obtained from a woman aged 25 to 39 with type 1 diabetes. Both conserved end residues are part of each CDR3. A D gene is named only where the DNA matches it firmly. Clone size is not always given. Where it is, it says once, few, many or a class for expanded clones.

clone_size	v_call	cdr3_length	d_call	j_call	cdr3_aa	cdr3_nt
few	TRBV28	13	-	TRBJ1-1	CASGRGMNTEAFF	TGTGCCAGCGGGCGGGGCATGAACACTGAAGCTTTCTTT
-	TRBV15	17	TRBD2	TRBJ2-3	CATSTGTSGTLGDTQYF	TGTGCCACCAGCACTGGGACTAGCGGGACCCTGGGAGATACGCAGTATTTT
few	TRBV2	13	TRBD1	TRBJ1-2	CASRPGQGSGYTF	TGTGCCAGCAGACCGGGACAGGGCTCTGGCTACACCTTC
few	TRBV7-2	15	TRBD1	TRBJ2-2	CASSWRQGAVGELFF	TGTGCCAGCAGCTGGAGACAGGGGGCAGTCGGGGAGCTGTTTTTT
many	TRBV29-1	16	TRBD2	TRBJ2-1	CSVEDQSGKADDEQFF	TGCAGCGTTGAAGATCAGAGCGGGAAGGCGGACGATGAGCAGTTCTTC
-	TRBV5-4	18	TRBD2	TRBJ2-1	CASSLGLAGGVSYNEQFF	TGTGCCAGCAGCTTGGGACTAGCGGGAGGAGTCTCCTACAATGAGCAGTTCTTC
-	TRBV7-3	15	TRBD2	TRBJ2-3	CASSQALAGTDTQYF	TGTGCCAGCAGCCAAGCACTAGCGGGAACAGATACGCAGTATTTT
-	TRBV18	15	TRBD2	TRBJ2-1	CASSPKGLATVGQFF	TGTGCCAGCTCACCAAAGGGACTAGCAACAGTCGGGCAGTTCTTC
few	TRBV19	14	TRBD2	TRBJ2-7	CASSPGLASTEQYF	TGTGCCAGTAGTCCCGGACTAGCATCTACCGAGCAGTACTTC
-	TRBV29-1	12	TRBD1	TRBJ2-7	CSVTGTAKGQYF	TGCAGCGTAACCGGGACAGCCAAGGGGCAGTACTTC
-	TRBV18	15	TRBD2	TRBJ2-1	CASSPGLAGEDEQFF	TGTGCCAGCTCACCGGGACTAGCGGGAGAGGATGAGCAGTTCTTC
few	TRBV5-1	15	TRBD2	TRBJ2-5	CASSRTSGREETQYF	TGCGCCAGCAGCCGTACTAGCGGGAGAGAGGAGACCCAGTACTTC
-	TRBV7-9	15	TRBD1	TRBJ1-2	CASSVQGADGYGYTF	TGTGCCAGCAGCGTACAGGGGGCAGATGGCTATGGCTACACCTTC
-	TRBV7-2	13	-	TRBJ2-2	CASSDFGTGELFF	TGTGCCAGCAGCGACTTTGGCACCGGGGAGCTGTTTTTT
-	TRBV6-5	12	-	TRBJ2-7	CASSRGTYEQYF	TGTGCCAGCAGTCGGGGTACTTACGAGCAGTACTTC
-	TRBV19	12	-	TRBJ2-7	CASGQTRGEQYF	TGTGCCAGTGGACAGACAAGAGGCGAGCAGTACTTC
few	TRBV2	13	-	TRBJ2-5	CASSDHGQETQYF	TGTGCCAGCAGTGATCACGGGCAAGAGACCCAGTACTTC
few	TRBV7-3	16	TRBD1	TRBJ2-1	CASSLKGGKSFDEQFF	TGTGCCAGCAGCTTAAAAGGGGGCAAGTCCTTCGATGAGCAGTTCTTC
few	TRBV30	14	-	TRBJ2-3	CAWKGDTSTDTQYF	TGTGCCTGGAAAGGGGATACTAGCACAGATACGCAGTATTTT
-	TRBV18	17	TRBD1	TRBJ2-6	CASSPVQGTPGANVLTF	TGTGCCAGCTCACCAGTACAGGGGACCCCTGGGGCCAACGTCCTGACTTTC
few	TRBV7-9	15	-	TRBJ2-1	CASSLVEQGGHQQFF	TGTGCCAGCAGCTTAGTGGAGCAGGGGGGCCACCAGCAGTTCTTC
few	TRBV11-2	19	TRBD2	TRBJ2-5	CASSLGLFAAREGQETQYF	TGTGCCAGCAGCTTAGGTTTATTTGCGGCGCGGGAGGGTCAAGAGACCCAGTACTTC
few	TRBV5-1	14	TRBD1	TRBJ2-3	CASSLGQGENTQYF	TGCGCCAGCAGCTTGGGACAGGGGGAAAATACGCAGTATTTT
-	TRBV6-5	13	TRBD1	TRBJ2-3	CASRRETGRTQYF	TGTGCCAGCAGGCGCGAGACAGGGAGAACGCAGTATTTT
-	TRBV29-1	12	-	TRBJ2-7	CSVSGPPYEQYF	TGCAGCGTTTCAGGGCCTCCCTACGAGCAGTACTTC
-	TRBV5-5	17	TRBD1	TRBJ2-7	CASSSRDRGLTGYEQYF	TGTGCCAGCAGCTCCCGGGACAGGGGGCTAACCGGTTACGAGCAGTACTTC
-	TRBV5-1	14	-	TRBJ2-1	CASSLGLAGNEQFF	TGCGCCAGCAGCCTGGGCCTAGCAGGCAATGAGCAGTTCTTC
few	TRBV4-2	15	TRBD2	TRBJ2-2	CASRPGLVGAGELFF	TGTGCCAGCAGGCCGGGACTAGTTGGTGCCGGGGAGCTGTTTTTT
few	TRBV4-1	20	TRBD2	TRBJ2-7	CASSQIPGLAQIRGSYEQYF	TGCGCCAGCAGCCAGATACCGGGACTAGCGCAAATTAGGGGCTCCTACGAGCAGTACTTC
few	TRBV6-6	15	TRBD1	TRBJ1-2	CASSPRGQGNYGYTF	TGTGCCAGCAGTCCCCGGGGACAGGGCAACTATGGCTACACCTTC
few	TRBV10-2	14	TRBD2	TRBJ2-1	CASTRTREYNEQFF	TGCGCCAGCACCCGGACTAGGGAGTACAATGAGCAGTTCTTC
few	TRBV28	15	TRBD2	TRBJ2-7	CASRTLGLASYEQYF	TGTGCCAGCAGGACCTTAGGACTAGCGTCCTACGAGCAGTACTTC
-	TRBV5-1	15	TRBD2	TRBJ2-3	CASSLAGKTGDTQYF	TGCGCCAGCAGCCTAGCGGGGAAAACGGGAGATACGCAGTATTTT
-	TRBV20-1	11	-	TRBJ1-5	CSGGGNQPQHF	TGCAGTGGGGGGGGGAATCAGCCCCAGCATTTT
few	TRBV15	16	-	TRBJ2-1	CATSRVAQRFNNEQFF	TGTGCCACCAGCAGAGTGGCCCAGCGGTTTAACAATGAGCAGTTCTTC
few	TRBV28	14	-	TRBJ2-7	CASRRTGVSYEQYF	TGTGCCAGCAGGCGGACTGGAGTCTCCTACGAGCAGTACTTC
-	TRBV27	17	-	TRBJ2-7	CASSLRGDRIRHYEQYF	TGTGCCAGCAGTTTAAGGGGCGACCGAATACGACACTACGAGCAGTACTTC
few	TRBV5-1	15	-	TRBJ1-1	CASSLFSGVGTEAFF	TGCGCCAGCAGCTTGTTTTCAGGGGTTGGGACTGAAGCTTTCTTT
-	TRBV5-4	16	-	TRBJ2-3	CASSLAQDRLTDTQYF	TGTGCCAGCAGCCTGGCCCAGGACAGACTCACAGATACGCAGTATTTT